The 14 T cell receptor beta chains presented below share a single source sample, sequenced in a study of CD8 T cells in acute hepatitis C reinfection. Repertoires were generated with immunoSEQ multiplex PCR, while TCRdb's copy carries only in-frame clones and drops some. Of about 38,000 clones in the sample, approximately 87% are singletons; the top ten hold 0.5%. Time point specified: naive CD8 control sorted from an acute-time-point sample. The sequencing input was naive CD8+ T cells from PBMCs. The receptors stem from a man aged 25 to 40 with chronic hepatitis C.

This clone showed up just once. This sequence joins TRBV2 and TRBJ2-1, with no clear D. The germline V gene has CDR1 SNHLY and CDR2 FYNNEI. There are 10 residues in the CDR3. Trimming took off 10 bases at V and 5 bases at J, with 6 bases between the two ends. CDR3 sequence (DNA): TGTGCCACCGTTGACAATGAGCAGTTCTTC. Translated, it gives CATVDNEQFF. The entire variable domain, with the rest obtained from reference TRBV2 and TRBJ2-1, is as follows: EPEVTQTPSHQVTQMGQEVILRCVPISNHLYFYWYRQILGQKVEFLVSFYNNEISEKSEIFDDQFSVERPDGSNFTLKIRSTKLEDSAMYFCATVDNEQFFGPGTRLTVL.

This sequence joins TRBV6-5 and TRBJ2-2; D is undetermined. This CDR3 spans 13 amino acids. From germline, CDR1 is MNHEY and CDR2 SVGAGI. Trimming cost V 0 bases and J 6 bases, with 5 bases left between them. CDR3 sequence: CASSYSSAGELFF. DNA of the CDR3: TGTGCCAGCAGTTACTCCTCCGCCGGGGAGCTGTTTTTT.

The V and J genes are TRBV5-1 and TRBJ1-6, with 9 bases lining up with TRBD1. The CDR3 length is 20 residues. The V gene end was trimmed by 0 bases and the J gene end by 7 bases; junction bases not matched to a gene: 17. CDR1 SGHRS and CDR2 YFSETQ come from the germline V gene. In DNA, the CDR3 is TGCGCCAGCAGCTTGGGAACCGCCGATTTGACAGGGGGTATGAATTCACCCCTCCACTTT. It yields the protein CASSLGTADLTGGMNSPLHF.

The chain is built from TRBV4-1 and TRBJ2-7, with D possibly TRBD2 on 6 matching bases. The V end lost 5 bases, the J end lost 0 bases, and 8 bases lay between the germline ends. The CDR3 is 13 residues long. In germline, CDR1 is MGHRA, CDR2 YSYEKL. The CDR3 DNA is TGCGCCAGCAGCGCACTAGCCTCCTACGAGCAGTACTTC. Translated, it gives CASSALASYEQYF.

The CDR3 nucleotides are TGTGCCAGCAGTTACGCAGAGACCCAGTACTTC. Translating it yields CASSYAETQYF. The V gene is TRBV6-5, the J gene TRBJ2-5; no definite D call. The CDR3 consists of 11 residues. Germline V gene sequence: CDR1 MNHEY, CDR2 SVGAGI. The ends were cut back, 2 bases at V and 4 bases at J, with 2 bases in the middle.

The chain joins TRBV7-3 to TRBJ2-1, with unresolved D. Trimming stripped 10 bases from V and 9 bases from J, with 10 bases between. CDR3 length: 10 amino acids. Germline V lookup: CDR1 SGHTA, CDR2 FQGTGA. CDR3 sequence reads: CATGGGEQFF. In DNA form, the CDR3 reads TGTGCCACCGGCGGCGGTGAGCAGTTCTTC.

In DNA, the CDR3 is TGCGCCAGCAGCCCGGGACCGAGACCGTACGAGCAGTACTTC. This sequence encodes CASSPGPRPYEQYF. The genes are TRBV4-1 and TRBJ2-7, with D tentatively TRBD1 or TRBD2 (5 bases each). V dropped 4 bases and J dropped 4 bases, with 14 bases sitting between them. The germline gives CDR1 MGHRA, CDR2 YSYEKL. CDR3 length: 14 residues.

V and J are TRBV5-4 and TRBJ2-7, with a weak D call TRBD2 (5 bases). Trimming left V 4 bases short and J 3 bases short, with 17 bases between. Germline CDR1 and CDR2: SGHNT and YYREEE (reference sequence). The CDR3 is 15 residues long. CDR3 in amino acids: CASSGGLLRFYEQYF. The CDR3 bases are TGTGCCAGCAGCGGAGGCTTATTGCGTTTCTACGAGCAGTACTTC.

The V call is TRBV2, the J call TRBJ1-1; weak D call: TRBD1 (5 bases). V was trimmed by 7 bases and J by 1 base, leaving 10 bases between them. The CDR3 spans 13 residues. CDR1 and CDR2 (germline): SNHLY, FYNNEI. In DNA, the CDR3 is TGTGCCAGCAAAGGTAGGGGGAACACTGAAGCTTTCTTT. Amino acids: CASKGRGNTEAFF. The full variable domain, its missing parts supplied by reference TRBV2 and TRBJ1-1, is EPEVTQTPSHQVTQMGQEVILRCVPISNHLYFYWYRQILGQKVEFLVSFYNNEISEKSEIFDDQFSVERPDGSNFTLKIRSTKLEDSAMYFCASKGRGNTEAFFGQGTRLTVV.

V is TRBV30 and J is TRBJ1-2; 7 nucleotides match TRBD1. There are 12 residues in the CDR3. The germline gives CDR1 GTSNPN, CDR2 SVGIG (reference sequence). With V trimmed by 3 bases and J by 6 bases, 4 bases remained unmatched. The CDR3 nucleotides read TGTGCCTGGAGGGGACAGAAAGATGGCTACACCTTC. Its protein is CAWRGQKDGYTF.

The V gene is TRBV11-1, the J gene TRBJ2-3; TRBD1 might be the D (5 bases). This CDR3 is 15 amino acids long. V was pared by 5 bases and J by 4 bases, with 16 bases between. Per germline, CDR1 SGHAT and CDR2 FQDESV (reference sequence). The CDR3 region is CASSAWPGSPDTQYF. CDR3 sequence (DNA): TGTGCCAGCAGCGCATGGCCAGGGTCACCAGATACGCAGTATTTT.

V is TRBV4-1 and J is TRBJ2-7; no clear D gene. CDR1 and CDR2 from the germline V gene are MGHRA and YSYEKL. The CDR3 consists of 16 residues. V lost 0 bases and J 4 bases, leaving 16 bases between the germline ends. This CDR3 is CASSQELRTRSYEQYF. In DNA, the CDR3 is TGCGCCAGCAGCCAAGAACTCAGGACCCGGTCTTACGAGCAGTACTTC.

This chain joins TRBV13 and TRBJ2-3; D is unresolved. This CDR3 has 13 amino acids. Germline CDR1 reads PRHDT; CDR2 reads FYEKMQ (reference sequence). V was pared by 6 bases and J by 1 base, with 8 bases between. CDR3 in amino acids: CASSFPGTDTQYF. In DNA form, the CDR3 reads TGTGCCAGCAGTTTTCCCGGCACAGATACGCAGTATTTT.

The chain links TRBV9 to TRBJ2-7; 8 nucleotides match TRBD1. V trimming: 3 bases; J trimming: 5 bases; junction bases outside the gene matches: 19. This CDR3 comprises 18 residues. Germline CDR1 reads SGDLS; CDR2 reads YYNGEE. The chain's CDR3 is CASSASRGFRTGRDEQYF. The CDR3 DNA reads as TGTGCCAGCAGCGCGAGTAGGGGGTTTAGGACAGGGCGTGACGAGCAGTACTTC.